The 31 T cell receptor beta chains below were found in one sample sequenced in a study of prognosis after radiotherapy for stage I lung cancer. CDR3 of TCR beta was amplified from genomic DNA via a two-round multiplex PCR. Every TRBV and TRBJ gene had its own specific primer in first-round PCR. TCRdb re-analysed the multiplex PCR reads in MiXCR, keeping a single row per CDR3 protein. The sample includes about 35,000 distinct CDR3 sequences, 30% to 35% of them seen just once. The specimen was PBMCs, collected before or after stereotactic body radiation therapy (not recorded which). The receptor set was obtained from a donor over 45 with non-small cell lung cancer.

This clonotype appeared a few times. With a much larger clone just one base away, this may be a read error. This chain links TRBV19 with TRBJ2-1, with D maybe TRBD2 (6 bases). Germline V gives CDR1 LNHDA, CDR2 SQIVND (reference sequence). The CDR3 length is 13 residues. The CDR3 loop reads CVSSIAGRHEQFF. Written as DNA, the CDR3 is TGTGTCAGTAGTATAGCAGGGAGGCATGAGCAGTTCTTC.

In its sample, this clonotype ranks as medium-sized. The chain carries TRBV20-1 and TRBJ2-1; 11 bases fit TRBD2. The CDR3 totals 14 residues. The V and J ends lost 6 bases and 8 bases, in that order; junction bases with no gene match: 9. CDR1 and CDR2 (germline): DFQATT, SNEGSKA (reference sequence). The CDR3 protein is CSASLAGGWDEQFF. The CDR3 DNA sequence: TGCAGTGCCAGTCTAGCGGGAGGTTGGGATGAGCAGTTCTTC.

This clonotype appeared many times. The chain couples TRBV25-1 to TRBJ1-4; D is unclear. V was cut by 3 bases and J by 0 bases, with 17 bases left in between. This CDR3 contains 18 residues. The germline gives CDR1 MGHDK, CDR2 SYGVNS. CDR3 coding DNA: TGTGCCAGCAGTGACCCAACCAACCAACCCACAACTAATGAAAAACTGTTTTTT. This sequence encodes CASSDPTNQPTTNEKLFF.

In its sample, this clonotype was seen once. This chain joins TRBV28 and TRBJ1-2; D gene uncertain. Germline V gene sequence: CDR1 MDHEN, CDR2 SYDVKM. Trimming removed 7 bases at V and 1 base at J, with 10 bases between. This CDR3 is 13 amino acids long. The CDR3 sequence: CASTLDLNYGYTF. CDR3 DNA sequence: TGTGCCAGCACCTTAGACCTTAACTATGGCTACACCTTC.

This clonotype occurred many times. The CDR3 is CASGLGFISEAFF. The CDR3 region has the DNA TGTGCCAGCGGCTTGGGGTTTATTAGTGAAGCTTTCTTT. The chain uses TRBV12-3 or TRBV12-4 and TRBJ1-1, with D uncertain. The V gene lost 8 bases and the J gene lost 7 bases, with 17 bases spanning the gap. The CDR3 runs to 13 residues.

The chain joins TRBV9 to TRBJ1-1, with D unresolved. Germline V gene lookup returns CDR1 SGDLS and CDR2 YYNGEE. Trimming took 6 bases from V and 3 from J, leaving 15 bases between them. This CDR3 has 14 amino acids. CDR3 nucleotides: TGTGCCAGCACCCTCGACCTGGCGGACACTGAAGCTTTCTTT. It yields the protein CASTLDLADTEAFF.

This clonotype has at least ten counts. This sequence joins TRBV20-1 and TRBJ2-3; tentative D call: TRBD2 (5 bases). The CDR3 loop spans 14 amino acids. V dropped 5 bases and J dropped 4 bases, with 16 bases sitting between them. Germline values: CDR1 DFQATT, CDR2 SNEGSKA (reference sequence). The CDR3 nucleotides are TGCAGTGCTTCGGACTTCACTTCGGCAGATACGCAGTATTTT. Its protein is CSASDFTSADTQYF.

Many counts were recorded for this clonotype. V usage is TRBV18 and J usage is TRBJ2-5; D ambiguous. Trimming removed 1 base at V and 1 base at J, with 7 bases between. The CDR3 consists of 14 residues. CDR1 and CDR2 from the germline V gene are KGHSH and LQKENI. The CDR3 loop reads CASSPRASQETQYF. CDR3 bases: TGTGCCAGCTCACCACGGGCAAGCCAAGAGACCCAGTACTTC. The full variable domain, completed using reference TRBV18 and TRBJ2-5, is NAGVMQNPRHLVRRRGQEARLRCSPMKGHSHVYWYRQLPEEGLKFMVYLQKENIIDESGMPKERFSAEFPKEGPSILRIQQVVRGDSAAYFCASSPRASQETQYFGPGTRLLVL.

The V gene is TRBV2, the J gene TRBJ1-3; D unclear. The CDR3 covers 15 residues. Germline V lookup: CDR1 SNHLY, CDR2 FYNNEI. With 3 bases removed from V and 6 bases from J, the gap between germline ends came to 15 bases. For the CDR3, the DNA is TGTGCCAGCAGTGAGGCATCGGGTATTGTAAACACCATATATTTT. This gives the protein CASSEASGIVNTIYF. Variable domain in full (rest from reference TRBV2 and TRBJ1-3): EPEVTQTPSHQVTQMGQEVILRCVPISNHLYFYWYRQILGQKVEFLVSFYNNEISEKSEIFDDQFSVERPDGSNFTLKIRSTKLEDSAMYFCASSEASGIVNTIYFGEGSWLTVV.

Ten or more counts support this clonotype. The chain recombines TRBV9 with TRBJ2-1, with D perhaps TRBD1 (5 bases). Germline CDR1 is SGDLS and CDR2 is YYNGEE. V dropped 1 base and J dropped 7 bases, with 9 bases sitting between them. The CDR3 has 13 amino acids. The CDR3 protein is CASSVRGPNEQFF. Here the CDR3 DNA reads TGTGCCAGCAGCGTAAGGGGCCCGAATGAGCAGTTCTTC.

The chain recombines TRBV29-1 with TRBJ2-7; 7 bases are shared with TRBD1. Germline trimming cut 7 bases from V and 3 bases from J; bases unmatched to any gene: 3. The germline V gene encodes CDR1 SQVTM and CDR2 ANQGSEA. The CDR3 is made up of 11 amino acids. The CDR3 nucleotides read TGCAGCGCAGGGGACAGCTACGAGCAGTACTTC. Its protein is CSAGDSYEQYF.

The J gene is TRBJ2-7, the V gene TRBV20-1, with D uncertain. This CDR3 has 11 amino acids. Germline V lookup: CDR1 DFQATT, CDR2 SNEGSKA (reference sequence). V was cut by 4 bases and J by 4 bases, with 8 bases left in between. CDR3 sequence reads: CSATGMYEQYF. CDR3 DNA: TGCAGTGCTACTGGCATGTACGAGCAGTACTTC.

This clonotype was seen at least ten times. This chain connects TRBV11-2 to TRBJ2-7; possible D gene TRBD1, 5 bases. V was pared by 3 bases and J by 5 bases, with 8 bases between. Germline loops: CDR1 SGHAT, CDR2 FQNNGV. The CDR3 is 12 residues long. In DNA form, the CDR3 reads TGTGCCAGCAGCTTCAGGGTTGACGAGCAGTACTTC. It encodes CASSFRVDEQYF. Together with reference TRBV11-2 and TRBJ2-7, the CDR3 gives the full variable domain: EAGVAQSPRYKIIEKRQSVAFWCNPISGHATLYWYQQILGQGPKLLIQFQNNGVVDDSQLPKDRFSAERLKGVDSTLKIQPAKLEDSAVYLCASSFRVDEQYFGPGTRLTVT.

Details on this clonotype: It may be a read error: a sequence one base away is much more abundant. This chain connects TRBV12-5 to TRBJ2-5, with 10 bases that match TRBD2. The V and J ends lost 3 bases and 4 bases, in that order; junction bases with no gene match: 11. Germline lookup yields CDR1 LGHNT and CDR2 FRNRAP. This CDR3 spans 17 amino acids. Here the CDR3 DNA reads TGTGCTAGTGGTTTTGGCCTAGCGGGGGACCGAGGAGAGACCCAGTACTTC. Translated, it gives CASGFGLAGDRGETQYF.

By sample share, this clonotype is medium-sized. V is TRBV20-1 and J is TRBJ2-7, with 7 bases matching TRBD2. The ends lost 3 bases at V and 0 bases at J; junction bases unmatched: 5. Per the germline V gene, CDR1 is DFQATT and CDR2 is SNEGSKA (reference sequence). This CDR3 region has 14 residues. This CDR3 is CSASSGGSSYEQYF. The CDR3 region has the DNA TGCAGTGCTAGTTCTGGCGGGAGCTCCTACGAGCAGTACTTC.

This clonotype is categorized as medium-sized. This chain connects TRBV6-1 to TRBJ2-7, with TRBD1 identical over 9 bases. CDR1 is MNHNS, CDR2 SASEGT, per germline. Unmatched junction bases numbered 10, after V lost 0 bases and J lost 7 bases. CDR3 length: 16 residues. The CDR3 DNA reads TGTGCCAGCAGTGAAGCCCCCGGGACAGGGCCGGGGGAGCAGTACTTC. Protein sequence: CASSEAPGTGPGEQYF.

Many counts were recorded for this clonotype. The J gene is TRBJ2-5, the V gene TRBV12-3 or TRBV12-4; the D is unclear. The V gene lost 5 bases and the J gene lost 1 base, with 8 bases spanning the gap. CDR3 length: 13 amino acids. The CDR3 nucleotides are TGTGCCAGCAGTCGGATGTCCCAAGAGACCCAGTACTTC. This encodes CASSRMSQETQYF.

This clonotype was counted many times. The CDR3 loop reads CATSRDSRSTIYF. In DNA, the CDR3 is TGTGCCACCAGCAGAGATTCCCGGAGCACCATATATTTT. The V and J genes are TRBV15 and TRBJ1-3; D is unresolved. V was trimmed by 0 bases and J by 9 bases, leaving 9 bases between them. CDR1 LNHNV and CDR2 YYDKDF come from the germline V gene (reference sequence). This CDR3 comprises 13 residues.

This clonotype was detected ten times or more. The CDR3 DNA follows: TGTGCCAGCAGTGTGGCTGCGGGGGTCTACGAGCAGTACTTC. Amino acids: CASSVAAGVYEQYF. The chain has TRBV6-1 and TRBJ2-7, with 7 bases lining up with TRBD2. Germline V gene lookup returns CDR1 MNHNS and CDR2 SASEGT. This CDR3 has 14 residues. V shed 4 bases and J 3 bases; nucleotides not matched to a gene: 6.

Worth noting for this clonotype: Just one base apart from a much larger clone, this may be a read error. The CDR3 region is CASSLAQGYEKYF. The DNA for the CDR3 is TGTGCCAGCAGCTTGGCCCAGGGCTACGAGAAGTACTTC. The chain carries TRBV5-8 and TRBJ2-7; D is possibly TRBD1 (5 bases). The CDR3 consists of 13 residues. Germline CDR1 and CDR2: SGHTS and YDEGEE.

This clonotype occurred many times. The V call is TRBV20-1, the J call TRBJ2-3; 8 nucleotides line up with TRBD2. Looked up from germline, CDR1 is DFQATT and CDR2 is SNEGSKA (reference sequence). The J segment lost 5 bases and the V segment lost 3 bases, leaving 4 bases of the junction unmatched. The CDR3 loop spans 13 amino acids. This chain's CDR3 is CSARFAGGDTQYF. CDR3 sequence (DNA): TGCAGTGCTAGGTTCGCGGGAGGAGATACGCAGTATTTT.

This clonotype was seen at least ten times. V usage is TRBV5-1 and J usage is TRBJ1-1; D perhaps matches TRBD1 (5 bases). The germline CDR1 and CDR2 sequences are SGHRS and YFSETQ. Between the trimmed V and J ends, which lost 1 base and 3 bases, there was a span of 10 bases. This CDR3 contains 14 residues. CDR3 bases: TGCGCCAGCAGCTTGTATCGGGGGGACACTGAAGCTTTCTTT. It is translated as CASSLYRGDTEAFF.

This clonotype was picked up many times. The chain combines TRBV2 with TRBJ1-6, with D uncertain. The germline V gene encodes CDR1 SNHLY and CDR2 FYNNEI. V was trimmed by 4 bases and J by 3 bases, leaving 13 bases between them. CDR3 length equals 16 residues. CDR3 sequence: CASSVLGSRYNSPLHF. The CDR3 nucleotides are TGTGCCAGCAGTGTTTTGGGCAGCCGCTATAATTCACCCCTCCACTTT.

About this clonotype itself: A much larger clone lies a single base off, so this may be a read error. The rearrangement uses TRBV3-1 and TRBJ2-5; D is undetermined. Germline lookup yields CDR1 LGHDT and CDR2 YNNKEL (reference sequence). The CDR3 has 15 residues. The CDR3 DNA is TGTGCCAACAGCCAACCAAGACAAAGCCAAGAGACCCAGTACTTC. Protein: CANSQPRQSQETQYF.

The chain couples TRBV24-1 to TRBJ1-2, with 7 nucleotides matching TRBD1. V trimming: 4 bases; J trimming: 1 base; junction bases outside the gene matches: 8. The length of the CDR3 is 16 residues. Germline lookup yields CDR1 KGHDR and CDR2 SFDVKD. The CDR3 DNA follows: TGTGCCACCAGTGAGTCGACAGGGCACAATAACTATGGCTACACCTTC. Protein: CATSESTGHNNYGYTF.

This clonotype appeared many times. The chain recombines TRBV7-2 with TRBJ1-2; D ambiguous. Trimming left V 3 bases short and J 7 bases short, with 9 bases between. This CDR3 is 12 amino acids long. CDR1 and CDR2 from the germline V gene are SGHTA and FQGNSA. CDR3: CASSLGWGGYTF. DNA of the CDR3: TGTGCCAGCAGCTTGGGGTGGGGTGGCTACACCTTC.

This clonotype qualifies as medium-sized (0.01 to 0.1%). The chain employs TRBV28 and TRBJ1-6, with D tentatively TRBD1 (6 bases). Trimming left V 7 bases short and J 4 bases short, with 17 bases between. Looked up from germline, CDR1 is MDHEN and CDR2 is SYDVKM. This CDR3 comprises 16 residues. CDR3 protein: CASNPEGHLYNSPLHF. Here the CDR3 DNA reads TGTGCCAGCAATCCCGAGGGACACTTATATAATTCACCCCTCCACTTT. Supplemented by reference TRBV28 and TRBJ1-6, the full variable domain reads DVKVTQSSRYLVKRTGEKVFLECVQDMDHENMFWYRQDPGLGLRLIYFSYDVKMKEKGDIPEGYSVSREKKERFSLILESASTNQTSMYLCASNPEGHLYNSPLHFGNGTRLTVT.

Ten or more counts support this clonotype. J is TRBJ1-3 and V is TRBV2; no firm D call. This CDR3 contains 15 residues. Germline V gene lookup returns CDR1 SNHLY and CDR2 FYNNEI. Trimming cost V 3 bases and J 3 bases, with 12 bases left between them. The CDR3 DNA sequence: TGTGCCAGCAGTGAGGCATCGGGTAGTGGAAACACCATATATTTT. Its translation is CASSEASGSGNTIYF. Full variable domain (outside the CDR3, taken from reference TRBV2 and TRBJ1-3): EPEVTQTPSHQVTQMGQEVILRCVPISNHLYFYWYRQILGQKVEFLVSFYNNEISEKSEIFDDQFSVERPDGSNFTLKIRSTKLEDSAMYFCASSEASGSGNTIYFGEGSWLTVV.

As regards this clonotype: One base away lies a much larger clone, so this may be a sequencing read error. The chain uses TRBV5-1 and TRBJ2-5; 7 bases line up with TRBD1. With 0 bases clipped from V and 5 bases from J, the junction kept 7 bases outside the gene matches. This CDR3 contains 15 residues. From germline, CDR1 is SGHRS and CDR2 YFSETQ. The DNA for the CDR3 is TGCGCCAGCAGCTTGGCCGGGACAGTGGACGAGACCCAGTACTTC. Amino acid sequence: CASSLAGTVDETQYF.

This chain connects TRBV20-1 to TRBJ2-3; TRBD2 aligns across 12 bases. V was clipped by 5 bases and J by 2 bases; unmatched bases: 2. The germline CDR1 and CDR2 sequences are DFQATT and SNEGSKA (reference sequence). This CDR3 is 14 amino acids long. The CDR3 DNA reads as TGCAGTGCTCTAGCGGGAGGGGTCACAGATACGCAGTATTTT. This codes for CSALAGGVTDTQYF.

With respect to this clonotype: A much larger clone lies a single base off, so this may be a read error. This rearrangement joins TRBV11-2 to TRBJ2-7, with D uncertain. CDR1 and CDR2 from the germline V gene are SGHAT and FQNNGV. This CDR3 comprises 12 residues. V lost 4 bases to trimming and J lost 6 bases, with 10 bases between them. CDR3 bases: TGTGCCAGCAGCTCTACATGGTTCGAGCAGTACTTC. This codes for CASSSTWFEQYF.